This T cell receptor (beta chain) appears in the sequencing data of a study of T cells after yellow fever vaccination. TCRdb used MiXCR to reprocess the 5' RACE reads, holding one entry per CDR3 protein. This repertoire shows 150,000 to 200,000 distinct CDR3 sequences, 9.3% found once; its top ten account for about 40%. The sample was CD8+ T cells sorted from PBMCs, taken 45 days after the yellow fever booster vaccination. The sequence was collected from a man between 18 and 35 years old who received the YFV17D yellow fever vaccine.

CDR3 in amino acids: CASSLALAGGYEQYF. In DNA form, the CDR3 reads TGCGCCAGCAGCTTGGCATTAGCGGGGGGTTACGAGCAGTACTTC. This rearrangement joins TRBV5-1 to TRBJ2-7, with 10 bases that match TRBD2. Germline loops: CDR1 SGHRS, CDR2 YFSETQ. V shed 0 bases and J 4 bases; nucleotides not matched to a gene: 4. The CDR3 is made up of 15 amino acids.